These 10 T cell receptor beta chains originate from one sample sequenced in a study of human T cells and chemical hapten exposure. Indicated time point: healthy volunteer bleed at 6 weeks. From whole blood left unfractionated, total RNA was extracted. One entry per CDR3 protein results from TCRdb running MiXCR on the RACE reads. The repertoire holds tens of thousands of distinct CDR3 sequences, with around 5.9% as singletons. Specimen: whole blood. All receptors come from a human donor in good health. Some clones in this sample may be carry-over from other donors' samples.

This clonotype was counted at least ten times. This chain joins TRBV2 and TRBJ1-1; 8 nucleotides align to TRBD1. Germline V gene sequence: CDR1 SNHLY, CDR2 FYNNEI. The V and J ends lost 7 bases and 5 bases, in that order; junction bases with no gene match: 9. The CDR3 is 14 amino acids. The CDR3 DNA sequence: TGTGCCAGCAATAGGGACAGGCTTTCTACTGAAGCTTTCTTT. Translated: CASNRDRLSTEAFF.

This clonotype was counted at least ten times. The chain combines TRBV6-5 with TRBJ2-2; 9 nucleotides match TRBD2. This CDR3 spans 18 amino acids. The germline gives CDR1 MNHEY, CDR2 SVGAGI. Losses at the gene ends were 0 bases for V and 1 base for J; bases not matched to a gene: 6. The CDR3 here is CASSYSYSGGRNTGELFF. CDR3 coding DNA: TGTGCCAGCAGTTACTCGTATAGCGGGGGCCGGAACACCGGGGAGCTGTTTTTT.

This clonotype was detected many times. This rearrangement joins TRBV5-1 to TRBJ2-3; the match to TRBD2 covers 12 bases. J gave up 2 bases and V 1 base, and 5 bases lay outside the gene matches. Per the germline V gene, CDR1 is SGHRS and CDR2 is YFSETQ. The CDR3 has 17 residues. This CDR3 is CASSLKGLAGPTDTQYF. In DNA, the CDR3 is TGCGCCAGCAGCTTGAAAGGACTAGCGGGGCCCACAGATACGCAGTATTTT.

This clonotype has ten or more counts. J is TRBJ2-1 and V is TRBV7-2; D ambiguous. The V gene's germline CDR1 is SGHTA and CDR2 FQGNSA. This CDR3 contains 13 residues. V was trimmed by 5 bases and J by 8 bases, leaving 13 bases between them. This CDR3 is CASSPGPKDEQFF. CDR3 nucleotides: TGTGCCAGCAGCCCCGGACCCAAGGATGAGCAGTTCTTC.

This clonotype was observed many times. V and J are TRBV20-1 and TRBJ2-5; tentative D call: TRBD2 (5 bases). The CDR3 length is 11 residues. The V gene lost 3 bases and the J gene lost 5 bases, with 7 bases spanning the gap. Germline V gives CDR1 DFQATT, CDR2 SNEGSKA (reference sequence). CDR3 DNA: TGCAGTGCTAGTAAGCGGGAGACCCAGTACTTC. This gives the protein CSASKRETQYF.

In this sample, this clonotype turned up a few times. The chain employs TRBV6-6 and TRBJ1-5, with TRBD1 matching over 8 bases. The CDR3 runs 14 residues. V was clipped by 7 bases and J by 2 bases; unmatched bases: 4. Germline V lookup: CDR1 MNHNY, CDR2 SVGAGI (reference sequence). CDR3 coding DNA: TGTGCCAGCATCCAGGGACAGGGCAATCAGCCCCAGCATTTT. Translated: CASIQGQGNQPQHF.

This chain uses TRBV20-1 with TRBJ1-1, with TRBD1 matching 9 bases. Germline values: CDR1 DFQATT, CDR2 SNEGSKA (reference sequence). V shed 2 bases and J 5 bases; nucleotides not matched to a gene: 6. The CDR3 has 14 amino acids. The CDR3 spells CSARRGTGQTEAFF. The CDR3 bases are TGCAGTGCTAGAAGGGGGACAGGGCAGACTGAAGCTTTCTTT.

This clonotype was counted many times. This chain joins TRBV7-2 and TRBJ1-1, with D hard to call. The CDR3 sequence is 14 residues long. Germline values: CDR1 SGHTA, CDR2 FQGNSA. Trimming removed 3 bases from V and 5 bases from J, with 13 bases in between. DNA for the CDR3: TGTGCCAGCAGCTTGGAGGGAAGTAGGACTGAAGCTTTCTTT. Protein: CASSLEGSRTEAFF.

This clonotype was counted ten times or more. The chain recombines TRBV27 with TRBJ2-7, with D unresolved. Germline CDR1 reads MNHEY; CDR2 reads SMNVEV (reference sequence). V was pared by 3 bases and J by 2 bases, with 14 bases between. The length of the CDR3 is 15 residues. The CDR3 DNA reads TGTGCCAGCAGTTTGAGCTTTGGACCGACCTACGAGCAGTACTTC. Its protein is CASSLSFGPTYEQYF.

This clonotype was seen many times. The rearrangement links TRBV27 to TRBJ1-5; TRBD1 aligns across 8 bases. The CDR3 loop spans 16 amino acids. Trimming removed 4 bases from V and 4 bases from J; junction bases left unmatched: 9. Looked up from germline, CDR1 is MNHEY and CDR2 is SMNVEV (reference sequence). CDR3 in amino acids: CASSSFGQGGNQPQHF. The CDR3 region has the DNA TGTGCCAGCAGTTCCTTCGGACAGGGAGGAAATCAGCCCCAGCATTTT.